The next 24 T cell receptor beta chains were all read from a single sample in a study of cytomegalovirus exposure and HLA in healthy donors. PCR was performed using 60 Vbeta and 13 Jbeta primers. Data came from immunoSEQ multiplex PCR; TCRdb stores just in-frame clones and leaves some out. The table includes more than 200,000 clones, 82% detected once. Sequencing was performed on PBMCs. These TCRs come from a middle-aged man in good health and CMV-seropositive.

This chain joins TRBV21-1 and TRBJ1-5; the tabulated D call, TRBD1, remains unverified against the DNA. TRBV21-1 is a pseudogene segment. CDR3 size: 13 residues. Here the CDR3 DNA reads TGTGCCAGCAGTCCAGGGCCGGGTCAGCCCCAGCATTTT. It codes for CASSPGPGQPQHF.

The chain couples TRBV7-8 to TRBJ1-1; no reliable D call. The CDR3 extends over 14 amino acids. The V end was cut by 2 bases, the J end by 4 bases, with 11 bases between. The V gene's germline CDR1 is SGHVS and CDR2 FQNEAQ. In DNA, the CDR3 is TGTGCCAGCAGCTTAAATAGTGTACCCACTGAAGCTTTCTTT. It yields the protein CASSLNSVPTEAFF. Supplemented by reference TRBV7-8 and TRBJ1-1, the full variable domain reads GAGVSQSPRYKVAKRGQDVALRCDPISGHVSLFWYQQALGQGPEFLTYFQNEAQLDKSGLPSDRFFAERPEGSVSTLKIQRTQQEDSAVYLCASSLNSVPTEAFFGQGTRLTVV.

The V gene is TRBV4-1, the J gene TRBJ2-3, with a possible D match to TRBD2 (6 bases). V was clipped by 5 bases and J by 8 bases, with 20 bases between them. The CDR3 has 15 residues. Germline values: CDR1 MGHRA, CDR2 YSYEKL. The CDR3 DNA sequence: TGCGCCAGCAGCTCCGGACTACCATATTACGGTACGCAGTATTTT. Its protein product is CASSSGLPYYGTQYF.

The CDR3 coding sequence is TGTGCCAGCAGCCCCAGGGGGCGTAAACTGTTTTTT. Protein: CASSPRGRKLFF. The V and J genes are TRBV7-8 and TRBJ1-4, with 8 bases aligning to TRBD1. Germline V gene sequence: CDR1 SGHVS, CDR2 FQNEAQ. V gave up 5 bases and J gave up 11 bases; unmatched junction bases: 4. This CDR3 has 12 amino acids.

This clone was seen a single time. V is TRBV27 and J is TRBJ2-1, with TRBD2 matching over 12 bases. Per the germline V gene, CDR1 is MNHEY and CDR2 is SMNVEV (reference sequence). With 6 bases clipped from V and 6 bases from J, the junction kept 6 bases outside the gene matches. The CDR3 sequence is 15 residues long. In nucleotides, the CDR3 is TGTGCCAGCAGCTTAGGACTAGCGGGACCCAATGAGCAGTTCTTC. This sequence encodes CASSLGLAGPNEQFF.

This clone came up a few times. The chain is built from TRBV4-2 and TRBJ1-4; no clear D gene. Deletions cut 1 base from V and 0 bases from J, with 9 bases between. The length of the CDR3 is 16 residues. The germline CDR1 and CDR2 sequences are LGHNA and YNFKEQ. CDR3 sequence reads: CASSQAQEATNEKLFF. Here the CDR3 DNA reads TGTGCCAGCAGCCAAGCCCAAGAGGCAACTAATGAAAAACTGTTTTTT.

This clone has just a few counts. The chain combines TRBV6-5 with TRBJ2-1, with a tentative D call TRBD2 (6 bases). Trimming pared 5 bases from V and 4 bases from J, leaving 15 bases between. This CDR3 spans 15 amino acids. Germline CDR1 and CDR2: MNHEY and SVGAGI. The CDR3 DNA follows: TGTGCCAGCAGTACTAGCCCCATCCAATACAATGAGCAGTTCTTC. This gives the protein CASSTSPIQYNEQFF.

The chain joins TRBV6-1 to TRBJ1-2, with TRBD1 matching 8 bases. V shed 6 bases, J shed 4 bases, and the junction held 4 bases outside the gene matches. CDR1 is MNHNS and CDR2 is SASEGT in the germline V gene. CDR3 length: 13 amino acids. CDR3 loop: CASRRTGLYGYTF. The CDR3 DNA reads as TGTGCCAGCAGGAGGACAGGGCTCTATGGCTACACCTTC.

J is TRBJ1-5 and V is TRBV7-8; no clear D. V was pared by 2 bases and J by 0 bases, with 8 bases between. The V gene's germline CDR1 is SGHVS and CDR2 FQNEAQ. The length of the CDR3 is 15 residues. CDR3 region: CASSLYLDSNQPQHF. The CDR3 DNA reads TGTGCCAGCAGCTTATACCTAGATAGCAATCAGCCCCAGCATTTT.

This sequence joins TRBV7-3 and TRBJ2-2, with TRBD1 as a possible D gene (6 bases). The CDR3 covers 15 residues. Per the germline V gene, CDR1 is SGHTA and CDR2 is FQGTGA. Trimming removed 5 bases at V and 2 bases at J, with 12 bases between. The CDR3 is CASSRQAFNTGELFF. The CDR3, as DNA: TGTGCCAGCAGCAGACAGGCCTTTAACACCGGGGAGCTGTTTTTT. Combining the CDR3 with reference TRBV7-3 and TRBJ2-2 gives the whole variable domain GAGVSQTPSNKVTEKGKYVELRCDPISGHTALYWYRQSLGQGPEFLIYFQGTGAADDSGLPNDRFFAVRPEGSVSTLKIQRTERGDSAVYLCASSRQAFNTGELFFGEGSRLTVL.

The V and J genes are TRBV18 and TRBJ2-5, with D maybe TRBD1 (5 bases). V dropped 3 bases and J dropped 2 bases, with 7 bases sitting between them. CDR1 and CDR2 from the germline V gene are KGHSH and LQKENI. The CDR3 extends over 13 amino acids. The CDR3 DNA sequence: TGTGCCAGCTCACCCGGACAACAAGAGACCCAGTACTTC. Translating it yields CASSPGQQETQYF.

The chain carries TRBV7-3 and TRBJ2-1; TRBD2 agrees at 15 bases. The V segment lost 5 bases and the J segment 7 bases; nucleotides outside the gene matches: 3. CDR3 size: 15 residues. CDR1 and CDR2 (germline): SGHTA, FQGTGA. CDR3 bases: TGTGCCAGCAGCCAAGGGACTAGCGGGAGGAATGAGCAGTTCTTC. Translating gives CASSQGTSGRNEQFF.

This clone has only one observation. V usage is TRBV7-9 and J usage is TRBJ2-7, with D perhaps matching TRBD2 (7 bases). Germline lookup yields CDR1 SEHNR and CDR2 FQNEAQ (reference sequence). Trimming left V 10 bases short and J 5 bases short, with 15 bases between. The CDR3 consists of 12 residues. DNA for the CDR3: TGTGCCACCCAGGGAGGGGGGGACGAGCAGTACTTC. Its translation: CATQGGGDEQYF. Based on the CDR3 plus reference TRBV7-9 and TRBJ2-7, the full variable domain is DTGVSQNPRHKITKRGQNVTFRCDPISEHNRLYWYRQTLGQGPEFLTYFQNEAQLEKSRLLSDRFSAERPKGSFSTLEIQRTEQGDSAMYLCATQGGGDEQYFGPGTRLTVT.

This rearrangement joins TRBV27 to TRBJ2-3; no definite D call. Germline CDR1 and CDR2: MNHEY and SMNVEV (reference sequence). Trimming removed 2 bases from V and 0 bases from J, with 6 bases in between. The CDR3 consists of 14 residues. CDR3 amino acids: CASSLGLSTDTQYF. DNA for the CDR3: TGTGCCAGCAGTTTAGGGCTTAGCACAGATACGCAGTATTTT.

The chain couples TRBV27 to TRBJ1-4; 7 nucleotides line up with TRBD1. CDR3 length equals 13 residues. Per the germline V gene, CDR1 is MNHEY and CDR2 is SMNVEV (reference sequence). Trimming cost V 5 bases and J 12 bases; bases outside gene matches: 9. The CDR3 here is CASSLGTVGELFF. CDR3 sequence (DNA): TGTGCCAGCAGTCTCGGGACAGTGGGAGAACTGTTTTTT. Using reference TRBV27 and TRBJ1-4 for the parts outside the CDR3, the full variable domain is EAQVTQNPRYLITVTGKKLTVTCSQNMNHEYMSWYRQDPGLGLRQIYYSMNVEVTDKGDVPEGYKVSRKEKRNFPLILESPSPNQTSLYFCASSLGTVGELFFGSGTQLSVL.

The genes are TRBV7-2 and TRBJ1-2; no clear D gene. The CDR3 length is 13 residues. The germline V and J ends were trimmed by 5 bases and 0 bases, with 7 bases remaining between them. Germline V gives CDR1 SGHTA, CDR2 FQGNSA. CDR3 sequence reads: CASSISANYGYTF. CDR3 nucleotide sequence: TGTGCCAGCAGCATATCAGCTAACTATGGCTACACCTTC. Full variable domain (missing parts from reference TRBV7-2 and TRBJ1-2): GAGVSQSPSNKVTEKGKDVELRCDPISGHTALYWYRQSLGQGLEFLIYFQGNSAPDKSGLPSDRFSAERTGGSVSTLTIQRTQQEDSAVYLCASSISANYGYTFGSGTRLTVV.

This clone was observed a few times. V is TRBV27 and J is TRBJ2-7; weak D call: TRBD1 (6 bases). CDR1 is MNHEY, CDR2 SMNVEV, per germline (reference sequence). The CDR3 sequence is 13 residues long. The germline V and J ends were trimmed by 3 bases and 5 bases, with 11 bases remaining between them. The CDR3 nucleotides are TGTGCCAGCAGTTTGGTGGGACACCACGAGCAGTACTTC. This translates into CASSLVGHHEQYF.

V is TRBV7-8 and J is TRBJ2-7, with 7 bases identical to TRBD1. The CDR3 runs to 15 residues. CDR1 is SGHVS, CDR2 FQNEAQ, per germline. The ends lost 0 bases at V and 0 bases at J; junction bases unmatched: 2. The CDR3 reads CASSLARDSSYEQYV. Written as DNA, the CDR3 is TGTGCCAGCAGCTTAGCCCGGGACAGCTCCTACGAGCAGTACGTC.

This sequence joins TRBV11-2 and TRBJ1-2; D gene ambiguous. CDR1 SGHAT and CDR2 FQNNGV come from the germline V gene. Trimming cost V 0 bases and J 2 bases, with 7 bases left between them. The CDR3 runs to 14 residues. The CDR3 DNA sequence: TGTGCCAGCAGCTTAGAGGAGGGAAACTATGGCTACACCTTC. This gives the protein CASSLEEGNYGYTF.

The J gene is TRBJ1-2, the V gene TRBV19; 7 bases align to TRBD1. The V and J ends lost 9 bases and 0 bases, in that order; junction bases with no gene match: 7. Per the germline V gene, CDR1 is LNHDA and CDR2 is SQIVND (reference sequence). The CDR3 covers 14 residues. The CDR3 spells CASDPGGANYGYTF. The CDR3 DNA sequence: TGTGCCAGCGACCCAGGGGGAGCTAACTATGGCTACACCTTC.

The chain combines TRBV4-2 with TRBJ1-5; 7 positions agree with TRBD1. This CDR3 region has 16 residues. The V segment lost 0 bases and the J segment 4 bases; nucleotides outside the gene matches: 6. Germline-derived CDR1 and CDR2 are LGHNA and YNFKEQ. CDR3 in amino acids: CASSQDRGTVNQPQHF. DNA for the CDR3: TGTGCCAGCAGCCAAGATCGTGGGACAGTGAATCAGCCCCAGCATTTT.

The chain uses TRBV9 and TRBJ2-2; D might be TRBD2 (5 bases). This CDR3 region has 15 residues. Germline lookup yields CDR1 SGDLS and CDR2 YYNGEE. The V end lost 6 bases, the J end lost 3 bases, and 15 bases lay between the germline ends. The CDR3 nucleotides read TGTGCCAGCACTCTTCTCGAGGGAGACACCGGGGAGCTGTTTTTT. This sequence encodes CASTLLEGDTGELFF. Full variable domain (rest looked up from reference TRBV9 and TRBJ2-2): DSGVTQTPKHLITATGQRVTLRCSPRSGDLSVYWYQQSLDQGLQFLIQYYNGEERAKGNILERFSAQQFPDLHSELNLSSLELGDSALYFCASTLLEGDTGELFFGEGSRLTVL.

This clone was recorded only once. The chain links TRBV10-1 to TRBJ2-3; perhaps TRBD2 as D (8 bases). The CDR3 has 16 residues. The germline V and J ends were trimmed by 10 bases and 0 bases, with 20 bases remaining between them. CDR1 is WNHNN, CDR2 SYGVQD, per germline (reference sequence). The CDR3 coding sequence is TGCGCCACCCAGGGGGGAAGCGGGAGAAGCACAGATACGCAGTATTTT. It encodes CATQGGSGRSTDTQYF.

This clone was found a few times. The rearrangement links TRBV7-9 to TRBJ2-7; D is unclear. The CDR3 extends over 13 amino acids. CDR1 SEHNR and CDR2 FQNEAQ come from the germline V gene (reference sequence). Trimming took 1 base from V and 3 from J, leaving 7 bases between them. CDR3 region: CASSLGWDYEQYV. The CDR3 DNA is TGTGCCAGCAGCTTAGGTTGGGACTACGAGCAGTACGTC.